This T cell receptor beta chain comes out of a study of blood T cells in healthy people across ages. Overall study results and limits: Getting older went along with TCR beta diversity per million T cells dropping roughly linearly.

A second 7 to 11 cycle PCR used barcoded and J-beta primers. Using its own MiXCR run on the 5' RACE reads, TCRdb lists one record per CDR3 protein. Among more than 1,400,000 distinct CDR3 sequences listed, 42% were seen once. Notes on this clonotype: No antigen is known for it.

Material: blood. The TCR was taken from a woman between 18 and 29 years old in good health.

Written as DNA, the CDR3 is TGTGCCAGCAGCGCTGGGGGTTACAATGAGCAGTACTTC. Residues: CASSAGGYNEQYF. The chain employs TRBV7-2 and TRBJ2-7; D may match TRBD1 or TRBD2 (5 bases each). CDR3 size: 13 residues. Trimming removed 5 bases from V and 7 bases from J, with 15 bases in between. Germline V gives CDR1 SGHTA, CDR2 FQGNSA.